A selection of T cell receptor beta chains follows, all from one sample in a study of human T cells and chemical hapten exposure. In TCRdb, the RACE reads were re-called with MiXCR into one record per CDR3 protein. Here the sample spans approximately 180,000 distinct CDR3 sequences, approximately 29% being singletons. Material: whole blood, obtained in connection with sensitization to the hapten diphenylcyclopropenone (DPC). Source of these receptors: a woman in her twenties or thirties with alopecia areata. Some clones in this sample may be carry-over from other donors' samples. Both conserved end residues are part of each CDR3. Each record gives: D gene, J gene, V gene, clone size, CDR3 DNA, CDR3 protein. D genes are given only for firm matches. The size entry is marked missing in some rows and otherwise reads once, few, many or a size class.

d_gene: .; j_gene: TRBJ2-7; v_gene: TRBV11-1; abundance: few; CDR3nt: TGTGCCAGCAGCTTCCAGCGGACCTACGAGCAGTACTTC; CDR3aa: CASSFQRTYEQYF
d_gene: TRBD1; j_gene: TRBJ1-2; v_gene: TRBV29-1; abundance: .; CDR3nt: TGCAGCGTTGGTGTCCCAGGGGGAGGCGGCTACACCTTC; CDR3aa: CSVGVPGGGGYTF
d_gene: .; j_gene: TRBJ1-5; v_gene: TRBV3-1; abundance: .; CDR3nt: TGTGCCAGCAGCCAAGATGTAACAGGGTCTGGGCCCCAGCATTTT; CDR3aa: CASSQDVTGSGPQHF
d_gene: .; j_gene: TRBJ2-2; v_gene: TRBV29-1; abundance: .; CDR3nt: TGCAGCGTTGCCAAAACAGGGTCCGGGGAGCTGTTTTTT; CDR3aa: CSVAKTGSGELFF
d_gene: .; j_gene: TRBJ1-1; v_gene: TRBV18; abundance: .; CDR3nt: TGTGCCAGCTCACCAGAACAGGCAACCCACACCGAAGCTTTCTTT; CDR3aa: CASSPEQATHTEAFF
d_gene: TRBD1; j_gene: TRBJ2-1; v_gene: TRBV30; abundance: few; CDR3nt: TGTGCCTGGGACAGGGGGCTCGGTAGCGGGATGGGGCCCTACTACAATGAGCAGTTCTTC; CDR3aa: CAWDRGLGSGMGPYYNEQFF
d_gene: TRBD2; j_gene: TRBJ2-1; v_gene: TRBV12-3/TRBV12-4; abundance: .; CDR3nt: TGTGCCAGCAGTTCTAGCGGGAGGGCCTACAGTGAGCAGTTCTTC; CDR3aa: CASSSSGRAYSEQFF
d_gene: TRBD1; j_gene: TRBJ2-4; v_gene: TRBV4-3; abundance: .; CDR3nt: TGCGCCAGCAGCCAACCAAACAGGGGGCCCGGAAACATTCAGTACTTC; CDR3aa: CASSQPNRGPGNIQYF
d_gene: .; j_gene: TRBJ2-5; v_gene: TRBV5-1; abundance: few; CDR3nt: TGCGCCAGCAGCCCGTTTGGGGGTTCTCAAGAGACCCAGTACTTC; CDR3aa: CASSPFGGSQETQYF
d_gene: TRBD2; j_gene: TRBJ2-1; v_gene: TRBV5-5; abundance: .; CDR3nt: TGTGCCAGCAGCTGGACTAGCGATGAGCAGTTCTTC; CDR3aa: CASSWTSDEQFF
d_gene: .; j_gene: TRBJ1-6; v_gene: TRBV11-2; abundance: .; CDR3nt: TGTGCCAGCAGCCGGGAGCAGGGAGGCTCACCCCTCCACTTT; CDR3aa: CASSREQGGSPLHF
d_gene: .; j_gene: TRBJ2-7; v_gene: TRBV28; abundance: .; CDR3nt: TGTGCCAGCAGCCATGGGGGGGGGGCGGTCTACGAGCAGTACTTC; CDR3aa: CASSHGGGAVYEQYF
d_gene: .; j_gene: TRBJ1-1; v_gene: TRBV29-1; abundance: .; CDR3nt: TGCAGCGTTGCCCGATCCGGGACAAAAAACACTGAAGCTTTCTTT; CDR3aa: CSVARSGTKNTEAFF
d_gene: TRBD1; j_gene: TRBJ1-1; v_gene: TRBV29-1; abundance: .; CDR3nt: TGCAGCGTTGAAGTGGGGACAGGGGGCGCCGGAAACACTGAAGCTTTCTTT; CDR3aa: CSVEVGTGGAGNTEAFF
d_gene: TRBD1; j_gene: TRBJ2-7; v_gene: TRBV20-1; abundance: .; CDR3nt: TGCAGTGCTAGGGCGTTTGGGACAGCCCTTTACGAGCAGTACTTC; CDR3aa: CSARAFGTALYEQYF
d_gene: TRBD1; j_gene: TRBJ1-1; v_gene: TRBV18; abundance: few; CDR3nt: TGTGCCAGCTCACCTGGACAGGGGGCGACTGAAGCTTTCTTT; CDR3aa: CASSPGQGATEAFF
d_gene: .; j_gene: TRBJ2-2; v_gene: TRBV7-9; abundance: many; CDR3nt: TGTGCCAGCAGCTCCCGTACTGTCCCCGGGGAGCTGTTTTTT; CDR3aa: CASSSRTVPGELFF
d_gene: .; j_gene: TRBJ1-2; v_gene: TRBV28; abundance: few; CDR3nt: TGTGCCAGCATTTCGGCACAGACTAACTATGGCTACACCTTC; CDR3aa: CASISAQTNYGYTF
d_gene: .; j_gene: TRBJ1-1; v_gene: TRBV28; abundance: .; CDR3nt: TGTGCCAGCCATGGACAGATTGAAGCTTTCTTT; CDR3aa: CASHGQIEAFF
d_gene: TRBD1; j_gene: TRBJ2-7; v_gene: TRBV4-1; abundance: .; CDR3nt: TGCGCCAGCAGCTACACCGGGACAGGGTATTACGAGCAGTACTTC; CDR3aa: CASSYTGTGYYEQYF
d_gene: .; j_gene: TRBJ1-6; v_gene: TRBV7-2; abundance: few; CDR3nt: TGTGCCAGCAGCTTAGTGGGGGGTAATTCACCCCTCCACTTT; CDR3aa: CASSLVGGNSPLHF
d_gene: .; j_gene: TRBJ2-1; v_gene: TRBV7-8; abundance: few; CDR3nt: TGTGCCAGCAGCTTAGCATTTGGGTCACAGACATCCTACAATGAGCAGTTCTTC; CDR3aa: CASSLAFGSQTSYNEQFF
d_gene: .; j_gene: TRBJ2-2; v_gene: TRBV18; abundance: .; CDR3nt: TGTGCCAGCTCATTCGACAGGTCGACCGGGGAGCTGTTTTTT; CDR3aa: CASSFDRSTGELFF
d_gene: .; j_gene: TRBJ1-3; v_gene: TRBV6-5; abundance: .; CDR3nt: TGTGCCAGTTGCAGGGATAGTGGAAACACCATATATTTT; CDR3aa: CASCRDSGNTIYF
d_gene: .; j_gene: TRBJ2-5; v_gene: TRBV28; abundance: many; CDR3nt: TGTGCCAGCAGTTTAGGGGGGCGAGAGACCCAGTACTTC; CDR3aa: CASSLGGRETQYF
d_gene: TRBD1; j_gene: TRBJ1-2; v_gene: TRBV3-1; abundance: few; CDR3nt: TGTGCCAGCAGCCAAGGGACAGGGGGTGGCTACACCTTC; CDR3aa: CASSQGTGGGYTF